The entry below gives a single TCR beta chain sequence along with its context. No antigen is known for it. Naive CD8 cells lacked CD45RO, underwent positive selection for CCR7 and left out terminally differentiated effector memory CD45RA+ cells. Germline-derived CDR1 and CDR2 are LGHNA and YSLEER. Trimming cost V 4 bases and J 3 bases, with 22 bases left between them. The CDR3 sequence is 17 residues long. The data derive from a study of shared clonotypes between healthy human individuals. Sequencing used immunoSEQ multiplex PCR; TCRdb keeps in-frame clones, though not all of them. The sample has 1.5 million to 2.5 million clones; about 94% are singletons. Regarding the study as a whole: An expected dependence of interdonor clonotype sharing on sequencing depth was noted. In contrast to clonotypes shared by all four donors, non-shared clonotypes had lower generation probabilities.

The clonotype originates from a man aged 18 to 29 in good health. The chain carries TRBV4-3 and TRBJ2-7; the D gene is possibly TRBD2 (5 bases). The specimen sequenced was naive CD8+ T cells sorted from blood. The CDR3 sequence is CASSPGLRLEGDYEQYF. CDR3 in DNA: TGCGCCAGCAGCCCAGGTTTAAGGTTAGAGGGTGACTACGAGCAGTACTTC.